This T cell receptor beta chain comes out of a study of early T cells in non-severe SARS-CoV-2 infection (dated by TCRdb to the early 2020s). Notes on the research overall: TCR sequencing used bulk RNA from unsorted whole blood, so alpha and beta chains could not be paired. The investigation overall reported the following: VDJdb matching was skewed toward anti-spike CD8 responses and likely underestimated virus-specific expansions by missing private and CD4 specificities.

CDR1 and CDR2 are read off the germline V gene as SGHVS and FNYEAQ. At the junction V is shortened by 5 bases and J by 6 bases, with 21 bases in between. The cysteine opens and the phenylalanine closes a CDR3 of 16 amino acids. Of all the DNA, just the CDR3 is kept, 48 bases in frame from base 1. The library was made by 5' RACE. Sequencer: NextSeq 500. The TCR library protocol attached unique molecular identifiers to individual cDNA molecules to correct for sequencing error and PCR bias. Sequencing covered both TCR alpha and beta chains, and within each sample the abundances of alpha and beta sequences were tightly co-correlated. Turning to the authors' computational methods: Decombinator V4 was used to perform V gene, J gene and CDR3 annotation of TCR sequences. Expanded TCRs were defined as changing significantly between any two time points under a Poisson model with p below 0.0001. TCR abundances were normalised to the total number of TCRs sequenced per sample and expressed as counts per million. MAIT TCRs were defined by TRAV1-2 paired with TRAJ12, TRAJ20 or TRAJ33, and iNKT TCRs by TRAV10 paired with TRAJ18. VDJdb, accessed 1 November 2021, was searched for CMV, EBV and SARS-CoV-2 annotated TCRs, with TCRs annotated for multiple antigens excluded. TCRdb reworked the public reads: Q25 trimming with fastp, MiXCR clone assembly, productive beta chains retained. Here each entry gathers all rows of one CDR3 protein and keeps the most common genes and DNA. These V and J calls originate from TCRdb's pipeline instead of the authors' own analysis. The sample has 45,000 to 55,000 distinct CDR3 sequences on record, roughly 11% of them singletons. The ten most abundant clones make up 10% of the sample.

This was a case-control study nested in a cohort of healthcare workers in London, UK, who had nasopharyngeal swab PCR tests and blood samples taken every week. Between 23 and 31 March 2020, the week of the UK lockdown, healthcare workers were enrolled and then followed up weekly for as long as 16 weeks. This clonotype has a count of ten or more. The antigen this receptor binds is unknown. No base quality values were provided; no much bigger clone lies one nucleotide off. Sequencing was carried out using whole blood. This clonotype was sampled from an adult who was a healthcare worker with PCR-confirmed SARS-CoV-2 infection or an uninfected control (not recorded which). This receptor chain uses TRBV7-6 and TRBJ2-3; possibly the D gene is TRBD2, per 6 matching bases. The CDR3 in this case is CASSPTGRLGSDTQYF. The DNA is as follows: TGTGCCAGCAGCCCCACCGGGAGACTGGGGTCGGATACGCAGTATTTT.